A selection of T cell receptor beta chains follows, all from one sample in a study of cytomegalovirus exposure and HLA in healthy donors. Repertoires were generated with immunoSEQ multiplex PCR, while TCRdb's copy carries only in-frame clones and drops some. The sample includes about 48,000 clones. The material sequenced was PBMCs. These receptors all stem from a male donor in good health and CMV-seropositive. Both conserved end residues are part of each CDR3. D genes are given only for firm matches.

TRBV5-1	TRBD2	TRBJ2-1	TGCGCCAGCAGCTTGGCGCGGGGGGGCCTCGATGAGCAGTTCTTC	CASSLARGGLDEQFF
TRBV19	-	TRBJ2-7	TGTGCCAGTAGTGTGGACAGCTCCTACGAGCAGTACTTC	CASSVDSSYEQYF
TRBV30	-	TRBJ1-4	TGTGCCTGGAGTACGGGTCCTCCGGGGTTTAAGGAAAAACTGTTTTTT	CAWSTGPPGFKEKLFF
TRBV7-9	-	TRBJ2-3	TGTGCCAGCAGCGTGTTCGACGGCGGCAAGACGGATACGCAGTATTTT	CASSVFDGGKTDTQYF
TRBV4-1	-	TRBJ2-7	TGCGCCAGCAGCCCAAAGGCGGCGACAGGAGTCTACGAGCAGTACTTC	CASSPKAATGVYEQYF
TRBV2	TRBD2	TRBJ2-3	TGTGCCAGCAGTGGGACTAGCGGGGGCTCAGATACGCAGTATTTT	CASSGTSGGSDTQYF
TRBV7-3	TRBD1	TRBJ2-1	TGTGCCAGCAGCTCGGGACAGAGCTCCTACAATGAGCAGTTCTTC	CASSSGQSSYNEQFF
TRBV2	-	TRBJ2-5	TGTGCCAGCACCACACAGGGCTGGGAAGAGACCCAGTACTTC	CASTTQGWEETQYF
TRBV6-1	TRBD1	TRBJ2-3	TGTGCCACCAGGGGGACAGGGATCACAGATACGCAGTATTTT	CATRGTGITDTQYF
TRBV7-9	-	TRBJ2-3	TGTGCCACCCACCCGAGGACTAGCACAGATACGCAGTATTTT	CATHPRTSTDTQYF
TRBV5-6	-	TRBJ1-5	TGTGCCAGCAGCCTGCTGGGGAGGGGGAATCAGCCCCAGCATTTT	CASSLLGRGNQPQHF
TRBV7-9	-	TRBJ2-7	TGTGCCAGCAGCTTAGAATCCCGTAGCTCCTACGAGCAGTACTTC	CASSLESRSSYEQYF
TRBV18	-	TRBJ1-3	TGTGCCAGCTCAGCGATCTCAGGGGCCGGAAACACCATATATTTT	CASSAISGAGNTIYF
TRBV19	TRBD1	TRBJ1-2	TGTGCCAGTAGTATAGGCCAGGGACAGGGGGCGGTTGGCTACACCTTC	CASSIGQGQGAVGYTF
TRBV7-9	-	TRBJ2-5	TGTGCCAGCAGCTCCCGACTAGTCAATGAGGTGGGACAAGAGACCCAGTACTTC	CASSSRLVNEVGQETQYF
TRBV6-1	TRBD1	TRBJ1-2	TGTGCCAGCAGTGAACGCGGGACAGGGGGCTTTGGCTACACCTTC	CASSERGTGGFGYTF
TRBV2	-	TRBJ1-1	TGTGCCAGCGAGGGCGTAGGCACTGAAGCTTTCTTT	CASEGVGTEAFF
TRBV7-7	-	TRBJ2-7	TGTGCCAGCAGCCGCGGTTACTCCTACGAGCAGTACTTC	CASSRGYSYEQYF
TRBV20-1	-	TRBJ1-5	TGCAGTGCTAGGGGGGGTCAGCCCCAGCATTTT	CSARGGQPQHF
TRBV27	TRBD1	TRBJ2-7	TGTGCCAGCAGTTGGGGGACAGGGGACTACGAGCAGTACTTC	CASSWGTGDYEQYF
TRBV6-5	-	TRBJ1-1	TGTGCCAGCAGTTACGGTACAGGGAACACTGAAGCTTTCTTT	CASSYGTGNTEAFF
TRBV5-1	-	TRBJ2-5	TGCGCCAGCAGCTTGGAGCCCCTGACCCAGTACTTC	CASSLEPLTQYF
TRBV5-1	-	TRBJ2-1	TGCGCCAGCAGCTCACAGGGTTATGAGCAGTTCTTC	CASSSQGYEQFF
TRBV5-1	-	TRBJ2-1	TGCGCCAGCAGCCAACTACAAGGGGGATCGTATGAGCAGTTCTTC	CASSQLQGGSYEQFF
TRBV27	-	TRBJ1-6	TGTGCCAGCAGTCTACTCCGGGGCTATAATTCACCCCTCCACTTT	CASSLLRGYNSPLHF
TRBV6-5	-	TRBJ1-3	TGTGCCAGCAGCCCTGGGCACTCTGGAAACACCATATATTTT	CASSPGHSGNTIYF
TRBV5-4	-	TRBJ1-2	TGTGCCAGCAGCTTGGAGTATGACAGCTACACCTTC	CASSLEYDSYTF
TRBV10-3	TRBD2	TRBJ2-5	TGTGCCATCAGTGCTGGGGGGGTCGAGACCCAGTACTTC	CAISAGGVETQYF
TRBV30	-	TRBJ1-3	TGTGCCTGGAGTGTACACGGGATGGGCACCATATATTTT	CAWSVHGMGTIYF
TRBV18	-	TRBJ1-5	TGTGCCAGCTCACAAGATGCGGGCAATCAGCCCCAGCATTTT	CASSQDAGNQPQHF
TRBV5-4	TRBD1	TRBJ2-7	TGTGCCAGCAGCTTAGAACAGGGGACGAACGAGCAGTACTTC	CASSLEQGTNEQYF
TRBV19	-	TRBJ1-4	TGTGCCAGTAGTCCGGATAAGAGGGAGGCTAATGAAAAACTGTTTTTT	CASSPDKREANEKLFF
TRBV10-3	-	TRBJ2-3	TGTGCCATCAGTGGAGGCGGTGCTAGCACAGATACGCAGTATTTT	CAISGGGASTDTQYF
TRBV7-9	TRBD1	TRBJ1-1	TGTGCCAGCAGCTTGGGTGGGACAGGGGACACTGAAGCTTTCTTT	CASSLGGTGDTEAFF
TRBV7-9	-	TRBJ2-5	TGTGCCAGCAGCTTTACGACAGGAGCGCAAGAGACCCAGTACTTC	CASSFTTGAQETQYF
TRBV6-1	TRBD1	TRBJ1-1	TGTGCCAGCAGCAAAGAGGGGGCTGGCACTGAAGCTTTCTTT	CASSKEGAGTEAFF
TRBV7-2	-	TRBJ2-3	TGTGCCAGCAGCTCCCGGTCAGATACGCAGTATTTT	CASSSRSDTQYF
TRBV19	TRBD1	TRBJ1-4	TGTGCCACCTCCGGACAGGTTAATGAAAAACTGTTTTTT	CATSGQVNEKLFF
TRBV9	-	TRBJ2-1	TGTGCCAGCAGCGTGGGGGGTGAGCAGTTCTTC	CASSVGGEQFF
TRBV15	-	TRBJ1-5	TGTGCCACCAGCAGAGAACCCAGGTTCAATAGCAATCAGCCCCAGCATTTT	CATSREPRFNSNQPQHF
TRBV7-9	-	TRBJ2-1	TGTGCCAGCAGCCCAACTACGGGGGTCAACAATGAGCAGTTCTTC	CASSPTTGVNNEQFF
TRBV6-1	-	TRBJ1-6	TGTGCCAGCAGTGAACGTGCCGGGTCCGATTCACCCCTCCACTTT	CASSERAGSDSPLHF